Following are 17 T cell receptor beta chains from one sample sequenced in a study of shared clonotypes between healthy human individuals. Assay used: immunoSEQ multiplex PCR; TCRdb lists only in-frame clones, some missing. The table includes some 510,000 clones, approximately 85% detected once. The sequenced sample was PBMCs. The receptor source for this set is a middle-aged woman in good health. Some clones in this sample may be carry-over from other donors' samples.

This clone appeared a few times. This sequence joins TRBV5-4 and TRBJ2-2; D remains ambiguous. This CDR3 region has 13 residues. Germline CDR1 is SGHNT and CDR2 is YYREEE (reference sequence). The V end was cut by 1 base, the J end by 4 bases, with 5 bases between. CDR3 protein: CASSLPSTGELFF. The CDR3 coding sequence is TGTGCCAGCAGCTTGCCAAGCACCGGGGAGCTGTTTTTT.

CDR3 nucleotides: TGTGCCAGCAGTTTTGGGACTAGCGGGTCCTACGAGCAGTACTTC. It codes for CASSFGTSGSYEQYF. The chain is built from TRBV28 and TRBJ2-7, with 12 bases identical to TRBD2. The CDR3 runs 15 residues. Unmatched junction bases numbered 1, after V lost 3 bases and J lost 1 base. In germline, CDR1 is MDHEN, CDR2 SYDVKM.

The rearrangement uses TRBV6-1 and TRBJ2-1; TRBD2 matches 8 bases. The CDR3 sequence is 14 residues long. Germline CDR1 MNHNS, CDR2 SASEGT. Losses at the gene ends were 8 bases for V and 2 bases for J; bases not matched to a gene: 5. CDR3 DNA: TGTGCCAGCCAACGACTAGCGACCTACAATGAGCAGTTCTTC. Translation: CASQRLATYNEQFF.

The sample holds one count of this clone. The CDR3 loop is CASSLDRGPGGRNEQYF. Here the CDR3 DNA reads TGCGCCAGCAGCTTGGATAGGGGGCCCGGAGGGAGAAACGAGCAGTACTTC. The V and J genes are TRBV5-1 and TRBJ2-7, with D possibly TRBD1 on 7 matching bases. Germline V gene data show CDR1 as SGHRS and CDR2 as YFSETQ. The CDR3 consists of 17 residues. Trimming took off 0 bases at V and 5 bases at J, with 21 bases between the two ends. The entire variable domain, with the rest obtained from reference TRBV5-1 and TRBJ2-7, is as follows: KAGVTQTPRYLIKTRGQQVTLSCSPISGHRSVSWYQQTPGQGLQFLFEYFSETQRNKGNFPGRFSGRQFSNSRSEMNVSTLELGDSALYLCASSLDRGPGGRNEQYFGPGTRLTVT.

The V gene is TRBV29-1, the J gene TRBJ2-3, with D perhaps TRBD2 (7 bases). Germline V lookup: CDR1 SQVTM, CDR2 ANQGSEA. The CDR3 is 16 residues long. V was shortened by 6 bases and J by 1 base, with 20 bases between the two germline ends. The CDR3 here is CSVGLAARGGTDTQYF. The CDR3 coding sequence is TGCAGCGTGGGTCTAGCGGCCAGGGGTGGCACAGATACGCAGTATTTT.

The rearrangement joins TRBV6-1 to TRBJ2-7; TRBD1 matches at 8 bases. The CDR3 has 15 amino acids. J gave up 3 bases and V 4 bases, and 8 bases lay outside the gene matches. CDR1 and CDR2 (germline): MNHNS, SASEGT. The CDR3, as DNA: TGTGCCAGCAGTGTGGACAGGGCGTCTCTCTACGAGCAGTACTTC. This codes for CASSVDRASLYEQYF.

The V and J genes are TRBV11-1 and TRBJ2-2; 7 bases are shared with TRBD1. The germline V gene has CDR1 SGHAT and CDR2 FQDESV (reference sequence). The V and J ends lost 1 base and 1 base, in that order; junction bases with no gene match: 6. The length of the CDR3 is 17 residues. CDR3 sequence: CASSLGPRTGNTGELFF. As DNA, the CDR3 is TGTGCCAGCAGCTTAGGCCCCCGGACAGGGAACACCGGGGAGCTGTTTTTT. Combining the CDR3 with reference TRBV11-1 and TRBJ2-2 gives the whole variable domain EAEVAQSPRYKITEKSQAVAFWCDPISGHATLYWYRQILGQGPELLVQFQDESVVDDSQLPKDRFSAERLKGVDSTLKIQPAELGDSAMYLCASSLGPRTGNTGELFFGEGSRLTVL.

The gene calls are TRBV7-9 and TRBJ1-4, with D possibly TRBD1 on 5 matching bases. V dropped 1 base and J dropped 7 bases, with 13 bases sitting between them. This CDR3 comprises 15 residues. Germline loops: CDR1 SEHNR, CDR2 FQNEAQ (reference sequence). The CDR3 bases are TGTGCCAGCAGCTTAGTCCGTACAGGTCTTGAAAAACTGTTTTTT. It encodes CASSLVRTGLEKLFF.

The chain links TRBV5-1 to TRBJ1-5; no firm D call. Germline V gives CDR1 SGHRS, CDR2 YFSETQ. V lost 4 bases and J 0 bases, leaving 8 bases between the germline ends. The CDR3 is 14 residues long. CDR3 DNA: TGCGCCAGCAGCCCCACACCTAGCAATCAGCCCCAGCATTTT. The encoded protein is CASSPTPSNQPQHF. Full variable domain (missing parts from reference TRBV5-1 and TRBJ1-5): KAGVTQTPRYLIKTRGQQVTLSCSPISGHRSVSWYQQTPGQGLQFLFEYFSETQRNKGNFPGRFSGRQFSNSRSEMNVSTLELGDSALYLCASSPTPSNQPQHFGDGTRLSIL.

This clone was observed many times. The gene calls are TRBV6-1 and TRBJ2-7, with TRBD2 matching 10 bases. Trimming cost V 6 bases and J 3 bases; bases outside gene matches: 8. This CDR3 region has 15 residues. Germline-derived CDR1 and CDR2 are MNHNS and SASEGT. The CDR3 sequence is CASRGAAGGIYEQYF. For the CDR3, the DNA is TGTGCCAGCAGGGGAGCAGCGGGAGGGATCTACGAGCAGTACTTC.

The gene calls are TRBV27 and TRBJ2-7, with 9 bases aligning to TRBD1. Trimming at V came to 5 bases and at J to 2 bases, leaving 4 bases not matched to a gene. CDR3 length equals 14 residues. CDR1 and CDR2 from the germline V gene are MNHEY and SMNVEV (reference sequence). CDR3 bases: TGTGCCAGCAGTCCGGGACAGGGACCCTACGAGCAGTACTTC. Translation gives CASSPGQGPYEQYF.

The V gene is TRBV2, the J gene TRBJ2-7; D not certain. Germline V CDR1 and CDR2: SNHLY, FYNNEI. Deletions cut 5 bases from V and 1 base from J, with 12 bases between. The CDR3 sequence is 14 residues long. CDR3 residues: CASSLKETSYEQYF. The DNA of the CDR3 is TGTGCCAGCAGTCTAAAGGAGACTTCCTACGAGCAGTACTTC.

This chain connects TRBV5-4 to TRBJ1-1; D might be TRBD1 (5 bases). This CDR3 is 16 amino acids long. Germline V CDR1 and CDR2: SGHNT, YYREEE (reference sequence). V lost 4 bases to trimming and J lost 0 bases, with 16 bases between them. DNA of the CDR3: TGTGCCAGCAGCCCCGGGACCCCGGGTGTGAACACTGAAGCTTTCTTT. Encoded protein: CASSPGTPGVNTEAFF.

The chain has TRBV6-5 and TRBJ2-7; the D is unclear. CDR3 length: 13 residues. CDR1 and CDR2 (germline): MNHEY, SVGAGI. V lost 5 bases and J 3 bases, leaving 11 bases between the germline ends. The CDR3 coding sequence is TGTGCCAGCAGTCGACGACCCGACTACGAGCAGTACTTC. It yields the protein CASSRRPDYEQYF.

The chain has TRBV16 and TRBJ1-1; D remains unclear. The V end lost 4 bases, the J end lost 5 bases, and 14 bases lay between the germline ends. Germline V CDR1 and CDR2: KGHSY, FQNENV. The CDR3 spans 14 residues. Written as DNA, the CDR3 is TGTGCCAGCAGCCCCGGGCGAACGGATACTGAAGCTTTCTTT. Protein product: CASSPGRTDTEAFF.

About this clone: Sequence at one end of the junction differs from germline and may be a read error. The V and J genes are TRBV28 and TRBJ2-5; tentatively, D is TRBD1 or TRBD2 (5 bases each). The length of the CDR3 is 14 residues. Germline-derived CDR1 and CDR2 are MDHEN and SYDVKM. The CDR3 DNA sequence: TGTGTCAGCAGAACAGGACTGGCCCAAGAGACCCAGTACTTC. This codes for CVSRTGLAQETQYF. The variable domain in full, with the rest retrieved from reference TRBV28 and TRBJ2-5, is DVKVTQSSRYLVKRTGEKVFLECVQDMDHENMFWYRQDPGLGLRLIYFSYDVKMKEKGDIPEGYSVSREKKERFSLILESASTNQTSMYLCVSRTGLAQETQYFGPGTRLLVL.

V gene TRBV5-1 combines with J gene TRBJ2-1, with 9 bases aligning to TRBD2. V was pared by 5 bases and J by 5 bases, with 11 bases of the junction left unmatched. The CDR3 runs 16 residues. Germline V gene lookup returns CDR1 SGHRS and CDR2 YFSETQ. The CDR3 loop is CASRFGGLAGNNEQFF. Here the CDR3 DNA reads TGCGCCAGCAGGTTCGGTGGGCTAGCGGGAAACAATGAGCAGTTCTTC.